A selection of T cell receptor beta chains follows, all from one sample in a study of cytomegalovirus exposure and HLA in healthy donors. Assay: immunoSEQ multiplex PCR; the TCRdb copy retains only in-frame clones and omits some. The sample contains about 190,000 clones, roughly 84% of which appear only once. Sequencing was carried out using PBMCs. These receptors were obtained from a boy younger than 10 in good health and CMV-seronegative. CDR3s include the opening cysteine and the closing phenylalanine or tryptophan. A D gene is named only where the DNA matches it firmly.

>12|TRBV29-1|NA|TRBJ2-1
CSVGYLGNEQFF
TGCAGCGTTGGGTACCTCGGTAATGAGCAGTTCTTC
>15|TRBV6-5|NA|TRBJ2-3
CASSYGWQGMDTQYF
TGTGCCAGCAGTTATGGGTGGCAGGGGATGGATACGCAGTATTTT
>15|TRBV4-3|TRBD1|TRBJ2-5
CASSHQTGGQETQYF
TGCGCCAGCAGCCACCAAACAGGGGGACAAGAGACCCAGTACTTC
>18|TRBV4-3|TRBD2|TRBJ2-1
CASSLPRLTSGPYNEQFF
TGCGCCAGCAGCCTACCCCGACTGACTAGCGGACCCTACAATGAGCAGTTCTTC
>13|TRBV30|NA|TRBJ1-2
CAWSVQVNYGYTF
TGTGCCTGGAGCGTCCAGGTAAACTATGGCTACACCTTC
>14|TRBV30|NA|TRBJ1-2
CAWSRQGRLYGYTF
TGTGCCTGGAGTAGGCAGGGGAGACTCTATGGCTACACCTTC
>12|TRBV6-6|NA|TRBJ1-1
CASSYSQTEAFF
TGTGCCAGCAGTTACTCGCAGACTGAAGCTTTCTTT
>12|TRBV27|NA|TRBJ2-1
CASSHGGIEQFF
TGTGCCAGCAGCCATGGGGGGATCGAGCAGTTCTTC
>13|TRBV6-5|NA|TRBJ1-5
CASSNDRDQPQHF
TGTGCCAGCAGTAACGACAGAGATCAGCCCCAGCATTTT
>16|TRBV27|TRBD2|TRBJ2-3
CASSLGLAGSTDTQYF
TGTGCCAGCAGTCTGGGACTAGCGGGTTCTACGGATACGCAGTATTTT
>15|TRBV5-6|NA|TRBJ2-1
CASSALQGSYNEQFF
TGTGCCAGCAGCGCTCTCCAGGGCTCCTACAATGAGCAGTTCTTC
>14|TRBV4-2|TRBD1|TRBJ1-2
CASSRDRDPRRITF
TGTGCCAGCAGCCGGGACAGGGACCCGAGGAGGATAACCTTC
>16|TRBV27|NA|TRBJ2-5
CASSLSFRKPGETQYF
TGTGCCAGCAGTTTATCGTTCCGGAAACCGGGAGAGACCCAGTACTTC
>16|TRBV27|TRBD1|TRBJ1-3
CASSFSGTASGNTIYF
TGTGCCAGCAGTTTTTCCGGGACAGCCTCTGGAAACACCATATATTTT
>15|TRBV4-2|NA|TRBJ1-2
CASSQDPARDYGYTF
TGTGCCAGCAGCCAAGATCCGGCCAGGGACTATGGCTACACCTTC
>14|TRBV28|TRBD1|TRBJ2-5
CASSWDRGQETQYF
TGTGCCAGCAGTTGGGACAGGGGCCAAGAGACCCAGTACTTC
>16|TRBV6-5|TRBD2|TRBJ2-7
CASSYSSTSGSYEQYF
TGTGCCAGCAGTTACTCATCCACTAGCGGCTCCTACGAGCAGTACTTC